The next 25 T cell receptor beta chains were all read from a single sample in a study of cytomegalovirus exposure and HLA in healthy donors (dated by TCRdb to about 2017). The library was generated by the immunoSEQ multiplex PCR assay. The multiplex PCR relied on a mix of 60 forward primers for TCR Vbeta segments and 13 reverse primers for TCR Jbeta segments. This is the immuneACCESS table as TCRdb keeps it, with only in-frame sequences that have V and J called. A part of the clones is gone; compared with another copy, unresolved V genes explain less than half, and the rest is unexplained. The sample has approximately 80,000 clones on record, about three quarters of them singletons. The leading ten clones occupy roughly 2.5% of the sample. Sample: PBMCs. The source of these receptors is a male donor in good health and CMV-seropositive.

The genes are TRBV18 and TRBJ2-7; perhaps TRBD2 as D (5 bases). Trimming took off 2 bases at V and 2 bases at J, with 10 bases between the two ends. In germline, CDR1 is KGHSH, CDR2 LQKENI. The CDR3 length is 14 residues. This chain's CDR3 is CASSPGRGTYEQYF. CDR3 nucleotides: TGTGCCAGCTCACCAGGGAGAGGGACCTACGAGCAGTACTTC.

There are a few counts of this clone. The chain combines TRBV27 with TRBJ1-5; a possible D gene is TRBD1 (6 bases). Looked up from germline, CDR1 is MNHEY and CDR2 is SMNVEV (reference sequence). This CDR3 is built from 14 residues. V dropped 3 bases and J dropped 1 base, with 7 bases sitting between them. The CDR3 loop reads CASSFQGSNQPQHF. The CDR3 DNA reads TGTGCCAGCAGTTTCCAGGGGAGCAATCAGCCCCAGCATTTT.

This clone was detected a few times. CDR3 coding DNA: TGCGCCAGCAGCCAAGACAGGGGCGCAGAGACCCAGTACTTC. Protein: CASSQDRGAETQYF. This rearrangement joins TRBV4-1 to TRBJ2-5; the D gene is possibly TRBD1 (6 bases). In germline, CDR1 is MGHRA, CDR2 YSYEKL. This CDR3 has 14 amino acids. V was trimmed by 0 bases and J by 4 bases, leaving 9 bases between them.

The chain combines TRBV4-1 with TRBJ2-1, with 8 positions matching TRBD2. The V and J ends lost 0 bases and 2 bases, in that order; junction bases with no gene match: 6. Per germline, CDR1 MGHRA and CDR2 YSYEKL. The CDR3 has 17 residues. CDR3 sequence (DNA): TGCGCCAGCAGCCAAGATCCGGGACTAGACACCTACAATGAGCAGTTCTTC. Translated, it gives CASSQDPGLDTYNEQFF.

This chain links TRBV27 with TRBJ1-2, with D possibly TRBD1 on 5 matching bases. The CDR3 has 13 residues. CDR1 is MNHEY, CDR2 SMNVEV, per germline (reference sequence). V was pared by 5 bases and J by 8 bases, with 15 bases between. For the CDR3, the DNA is TGTGCCAGCAGTCTTCAGGGTACTTACGGCTACACCTTC. It is translated as CASSLQGTYGYTF.

The CDR3 nucleotides read TGTGCCACCAGCAGAGGTAGGGGGTATGGCTACACCTTC. Protein product: CATSRGRGYGYTF. The rearrangement joins TRBV15 to TRBJ1-2, with D possibly TRBD1 on 6 matching bases. V lost 1 base and J lost 5, with 8 bases in between. Germline V gives CDR1 LNHNV, CDR2 YYDKDF (reference sequence). CDR3 length: 13 amino acids.

The chain uses TRBV28 and TRBJ1-4; 10 nucleotides line up with TRBD1. CDR1 is MDHEN, CDR2 SYDVKM, per germline. V lost 5 bases and J lost 10; bases outside the gene matches: 19. The CDR3 covers 18 residues. CDR3 DNA sequence: TGTGCCAGCAGTGTGTCGGGACAGGGGACTAGGGTTCGCGGAAAACTGTTTTTT. Its translation: CASSVSGQGTRVRGKLFF.

This chain's CDR3 is CASSVRDRRSGANVLTF. In DNA, the CDR3 is TGTGCCAGCAGCGTACGGGACAGACGCTCTGGGGCCAACGTCCTGACTTTC. The rearrangement joins TRBV9 to TRBJ2-6; 7 bases line up with TRBD1. CDR1 SGDLS and CDR2 YYNGEE come from the germline V gene. The CDR3 extends over 17 amino acids. Losses at the gene ends were 1 base for V and 0 bases for J; bases not matched to a gene: 4.

The chain carries TRBV28 and TRBJ2-6, with 7 nucleotides matching TRBD1. CDR1 is MDHEN and CDR2 is SYDVKM in the germline V gene. The CDR3 is 14 residues long. Germline trimming cut 7 bases from V and 4 bases from J; bases unmatched to any gene: 4. The CDR3 sequence: CASITGAGANVLTF. The CDR3 DNA sequence: TGTGCCAGCATAACAGGGGCCGGGGCCAACGTCCTGACTTTC.

This clone appeared once. The rearrangement links TRBV6-1 to TRBJ1-1, with D unclear. This CDR3 has 11 amino acids. V was shortened by 5 bases and J by 3 bases, with 4 bases between the two germline ends. Per germline, CDR1 MNHNS and CDR2 SASEGT. CDR3 DNA sequence: TGTGCCAGCAGTCGGGACACTGAAGCTTTCTTT. It is translated as CASSRDTEAFF.

The CDR3 nucleotides are TGCGCCAGCAGCTTGGGACAGGGCCCCCATGAGCAGTTCTTC. Encoded protein: CASSLGQGPHEQFF. The chain carries TRBV5-1 and TRBJ2-1; 7 positions agree with TRBD1. This CDR3 is 14 amino acids long. Trimming took 0 bases from V and 8 from J; bases not matched to a gene: 5. Germline CDR1 SGHRS, CDR2 YFSETQ.

This clone was detected a few times. V usage is TRBV6-5 and J usage is TRBJ2-7; D perhaps matches TRBD1 (6 bases). The CDR3 loop spans 14 amino acids. Trimming cost V 7 bases and J 2 bases, with 15 bases left between them. The V gene's germline CDR1 is MNHEY and CDR2 SVGAGI. The CDR3 sequence: CASIGQSPPYEQYF. The CDR3 DNA reads as TGTGCCAGCATCGGACAGTCTCCCCCCTACGAGCAGTACTTC.

V gene TRBV5-6 combines with J gene TRBJ2-1; 11 bases agree with TRBD1. Germline loops: CDR1 SGHDT, CDR2 YYEEEE. Losses at the gene ends were 4 bases for V and 6 bases for J; bases not matched to a gene: 6. There are 15 residues in the CDR3. CDR3 sequence reads: CASSGGQGVINEQFF. The CDR3 DNA follows: TGTGCCAGCAGCGGGGGACAGGGGGTAATCAATGAGCAGTTCTTC. Looking up the rest from reference TRBV5-6 and TRBJ2-1 gives the full variable domain: DAGVTQSPTHLIKTRGQQVTLRCSPKSGHDTVSWYQQALGQGPQFIFQYYEEEERQRGNFPDRFSGHQFPNYSSELNVNALLLGDSALYLCASSGGQGVINEQFFGPGTRLTVL.

The chain is built from TRBV19 and TRBJ2-1; 10 bases agree with TRBD2. With 2 bases clipped from V and 1 base from J, the junction kept 8 bases outside the gene matches. The CDR3 length is 18 residues. Germline values: CDR1 LNHDA, CDR2 SQIVND (reference sequence). The DNA of the CDR3 is TGTGCCAGTAGTATAATTGGTAGCGGGAGGTATTCCTACAATGAGCAGTTCTTC. Amino acids: CASSIIGSGRYSYNEQFF.

The rearrangement uses TRBV25-1 and TRBJ2-5, with TRBD2 identical over 8 bases. Germline loops: CDR1 MGHDK, CDR2 SYGVNS. V lost 2 bases to trimming and J lost 5 bases; unmatched junction nucleotides: 13. The CDR3 has 17 residues. The CDR3 reads CASSEVGNGRAGETQYF. The CDR3 DNA reads as TGTGCCAGCAGTGAAGTTGGTAACGGGAGGGCCGGCGAGACCCAGTACTTC.

This chain connects TRBV28 to TRBJ1-2, with D maybe TRBD1 (6 bases). The germline gives CDR1 MDHEN, CDR2 SYDVKM. V was cut by 8 bases and J by 2 bases, with 15 bases left in between. The CDR3 sequence is 14 residues long. CDR3 nucleotides: TGTGCCAGCGTCCAGGGGATCCGCAACTATGGCTACACCTTC. This translates into CASVQGIRNYGYTF.

This clone was seen only once. The genes are TRBV7-6 and TRBJ1-5, with a possible D match to TRBD1 (5 bases). In germline, CDR1 is SGHVS, CDR2 FNYEAQ. Trimming took 3 bases from V and 4 from J, leaving 10 bases between them. This CDR3 contains 14 residues. The CDR3 spells CASSLGGGNQPQHF. DNA of the CDR3: TGTGCCAGCAGCTTGGGGGGGGGAAATCAGCCCCAGCATTTT.

In its sample, this clone was seen once. The CDR3 nucleotides are TGTGCCAGTAGTATTATCGGGAACACAATGCAGTTCTTC. It codes for CASSIIGNTMQFF. The rearrangement links TRBV19 to TRBJ2-1, with TRBD2 as a possible D gene (5 bases). CDR3 length equals 13 residues. The germline gives CDR1 LNHDA, CDR2 SQIVND (reference sequence). The V end lost 3 bases, the J end lost 12 bases, and 15 bases lay between the germline ends.

This chain links TRBV5-1 with TRBJ2-1; 7 bases align to TRBD2. The V gene end was trimmed by 0 bases and the J gene end by 3 bases; junction bases not matched to a gene: 6. Germline lookup yields CDR1 SGHRS and CDR2 YFSETQ. This CDR3 has 16 residues. The CDR3 is CASSLAPAGLYNEQFF. The CDR3 DNA is TGCGCCAGCAGCTTGGCCCCAGCGGGACTCTACAATGAGCAGTTCTTC.

The chain is built from TRBV27 and TRBJ2-6; no clear D gene. The CDR3 covers 18 residues. From germline, CDR1 is MNHEY and CDR2 SMNVEV (reference sequence). V lost 3 bases, J lost 0 bases, and 15 bases lay in between. CDR3 coding DNA: TGTGCCAGCAGTTTCACCAAACCAGGTCTCTCTGGGGCCAACGTCCTGACTTTC. Its translation is CASSFTKPGLSGANVLTF.

The gene calls are TRBV19 and TRBJ2-6, with D perhaps matching TRBD1 (6 bases). Per germline, CDR1 LNHDA and CDR2 SQIVND (reference sequence). Trimming left V 9 bases short and J 2 bases short, with 14 bases between. The CDR3 loop spans 15 amino acids. CDR3 protein: CASTAWGPGANVLTF. DNA for the CDR3: TGTGCCAGCACTGCGTGGGGGCCTGGGGCCAACGTCCTGACTTTC.

The rearrangement links TRBV5-1 to TRBJ2-5; TRBD1 is a possible D gene (6 bases). The CDR3 is 14 residues long. CDR1 and CDR2 (germline): SGHRS, YFSETQ. Trimming pared 0 bases from V and 5 bases from J, leaving 11 bases between. The CDR3 bases are TGCGCCAGCAGCTTGGCAGGGGTGCGGGAGACCCAGTACTTC. Translating it yields CASSLAGVRETQYF.

The rearrangement joins TRBV2 to TRBJ2-1; 8 bases align to TRBD1. The germline gives CDR1 SNHLY, CDR2 FYNNEI. The CDR3 consists of 13 residues. Trimming took 6 bases from V and 6 from J; bases not matched to a gene: 4. The CDR3 sequence: CASRITGGNEQFF. In DNA, the CDR3 is TGTGCCAGCAGAATAACAGGGGGCAATGAGCAGTTCTTC.

The DNA for the CDR3 is TGTGCCAGCAGCTTACGGTTCGACAATGAGCAGTTCTTC. It specifies CASSLRFDNEQFF. The chain employs TRBV11-1 and TRBJ2-1; D not certain. Trimming cost V 2 bases and J 5 bases, with 7 bases left between them. The V gene's germline CDR1 is SGHAT and CDR2 FQDESV (reference sequence). The CDR3 is 13 residues long.

In this sample, this clone turned up once. The rearrangement uses TRBV5-1 and TRBJ1-2, with 9 bases aligning to TRBD1. CDR3 size: 15 residues. CDR1 is SGHRS, CDR2 YFSETQ, per germline. The J segment lost 8 bases and the V segment lost 0 bases, leaving 8 bases of the junction unmatched. The CDR3 protein is CASSLAEQGARGYTF. The CDR3 bases are TGCGCCAGCAGCTTGGCCGAACAGGGGGCGAGAGGCTACACCTTC.